The 6 T cell receptor beta chains below were found in one sample sequenced in a study of T-cell memory formation after mild COVID-19. Using its own MiXCR run on the 5' RACE reads, TCRdb lists one record per CDR3 protein. The sample yields 400,000 to 550,000 distinct CDR3 sequences, about 23% seen once. Sequenced input: PBMCs or a T cell subset sorted from them (not recorded which). Every receptor here comes from an adult woman who had mild COVID-19 (a few samples of this study predate the infection). Cell type and time point are not known.

The V call is TRBV29-1, the J call TRBJ1-1; TRBD1 might be the D (5 bases). Germline assignment: CDR1 SQVTM and CDR2 ANQGSEA. This CDR3 is built from 13 residues. Trimming removed 5 bases at V and 3 bases at J, with 13 bases between. CDR3 sequence (DNA): TGCAGCGTTATAGGGGCGGAAGACACTGAAGCTTTCTTT. It translates to CSVIGAEDTEAFF.

On this clonotype itself: Given a much more abundant clone one base away, this may be a read error. No conserved phenylalanine or tryptophan ends this CDR3, so it is likely a read error. The chain recombines TRBV9 with TRBJ2-1; 7 bases align to TRBD2. V was clipped by 4 bases and J by 5 bases; unmatched bases: 9. CDR3 length equals 15 residues. The germline CDR1 and CDR2 sequences are SGDLS and YYNGEE. CDR3: CASSLTGGRDNEQFL. The CDR3 DNA is TGTGCCAGCAGCCTCACTGGCGGGAGAGACAATGAGCAGTTCCTC.

The chain employs TRBV7-9 and TRBJ2-7, with TRBD1 matching 9 bases. The junction had 11 bases not matched to a gene; V was cut back by 5 bases and J by 3 bases. CDR3 length: 16 residues. The germline gives CDR1 SEHNR, CDR2 FQNEAQ (reference sequence). CDR3 residues: CASSPRTGARFYEQYF. The CDR3, as DNA: TGTGCCAGCAGCCCAAGGACAGGGGCGAGATTCTACGAGCAGTACTTC.

This clonotype occurred a few times. V and J are TRBV7-9 and TRBJ1-5; weak D call: TRBD1 (5 bases). Germline V gives CDR1 SEHNR, CDR2 FQNEAQ (reference sequence). This CDR3 has 15 amino acids. With 0 bases removed from V and 0 bases from J, the gap between germline ends came to 6 bases. The CDR3 bases are TGTGCCAGCAGCTTAGCCGACAGTAGCAATCAGCCCCAGCATTTT. Its translation: CASSLADSSNQPQHF.

This clonotype occurred a few times. V is TRBV4-3 and J is TRBJ2-1, with a weak D call TRBD2 (5 bases). Germline CDR1 reads LGHNA; CDR2 reads YSLEER. V lost 0 bases and J 6 bases, leaving 15 bases between the germline ends. CDR3 length: 16 amino acids. CDR3 in DNA: TGCGCCAGCAGCCAAGACCCTTGGGGAGCTGGCAATGAGCAGTTCTTC. Its translation is CASSQDPWGAGNEQFF.

The sample holds one count of this clonotype. The rearrangement links TRBV7-9 to TRBJ1-4; no definite D call. The CDR3 extends over 10 amino acids. The V and J ends lost 5 bases and 8 bases respectively, with 3 bases between them. Germline V gene lookup returns CDR1 SEHNR and CDR2 FQNEAQ (reference sequence). The CDR3 coding sequence is TGTGCCAGCAGCAACGAAAAACTGTTTTTT. Translating it yields CASSNEKLFF.